The rows below give T cell receptor beta chains drawn from one sample of a study of blood T cell repertoires in COVID-19. The method was immunoSEQ multiplex PCR; TCRdb's version includes in-frame clones alone and lacks a portion of them. This sample yields about 170,000 clones, of which 84% are seen a single time; 2.5% to 3% belongs to the top ten. The sequencing input was peripheral blood. The receptors stem from a woman aged 80 or over with COVID-19, enrolled during active disease. CDR3s include the opening cysteine and the closing phenylalanine or tryptophan. The D gene is left open where the match is weak. Clone size is shown for a subset of rows, as once, few, many or a class of expanded clone.

j_gene | d_gene | v_gene | abundance | CDR3aa | CDR3nt
TRBJ1-1 | NA | TRBV28 | NA | CASRRRAAAGNTEAFF | TGTGCCAGCAGACGCCGGGCCGCCGCGGGGAACACTGAAGCTTTCTTT
TRBJ2-5 | NA | TRBV6-2/TRBV6-3 | few | CASSYTHAETQYF | TGTGCCAGCAGTTATACTCACGCGGAGACCCAGTACTTC
TRBJ2-5 | TRBD1 | TRBV29-1 | NA | CSVPGTGGGETQYF | TGCAGCGTACCCGGGACAGGGGGCGGAGAGACCCAGTACTTC
TRBJ2-6 | TRBD1 | TRBV10-3 | NA | CAITRDRYDSGANVLTF | TGTGCCATCACCCGGGACAGGTACGACTCTGGGGCCAACGTCCTGACTTTC
TRBJ2-7 | NA | TRBV30 | NA | CAWRFDSISYEQYF | TGTGCCTGGCGCTTCGACTCAATCTCCTACGAGCAGTACTTC
TRBJ1-1 | NA | TRBV7-2 | NA | CASSLNRAVTEAFF | TGTGCCAGCAGCTTAAACAGGGCTGTCACTGAAGCTTTCTTT
TRBJ2-2 | TRBD2 | TRBV10-3 | NA | CAISEHGLAGVNTGELFF | TGTGCCATCAGTGAGCATGGACTAGCGGGGGTAAACACCGGGGAGCTGTTTTTT
TRBJ2-7 | TRBD1 | TRBV6-5 | NA | CASSYPGTGSEQYF | TGTGCCAGCAGTTACCCCGGGACAGGGAGCGAGCAGTACTTC
TRBJ2-2 | NA | TRBV7-8 | NA | CASSSHRHLNTGELFF | TGTGCCAGCAGCTCCCACCGACACTTGAACACCGGGGAGCTGTTTTTT
TRBJ2-2 | NA | TRBV27 | once | CASSFWADDTGELFF | TGTGCCAGCAGTTTCTGGGCAGATGACACCGGGGAGCTGTTTTTT
TRBJ1-5 | NA | TRBV28 | NA | CASSLWSGVNGNQPQHF | TGTGCCAGCAGTTTATGGAGCGGAGTGAATGGCAATCAGCCCCAGCATTTT
TRBJ2-7 | NA | TRBV19 | NA | CARRRGKTYEQYF | TGTGCCAGACGCAGGGGAAAAACCTACGAGCAGTACTTC
TRBJ1-4 | TRBD1 | TRBV5-1 | NA | CASSAQGVANEKLFF | TGCGCCAGCAGCGCGCAGGGGGTGGCTAATGAAAAACTGTTTTTT
TRBJ2-3 | NA | TRBV9 | NA | CASSPRSSLADTQYF | TGTGCCAGCAGCCCCCGGTCGTCACTCGCAGATACGCAGTATTTT
TRBJ2-2 | NA | TRBV5-3 | NA | CARSWRGNTGELFF | TGTGCCAGAAGCTGGCGGGGAAACACCGGGGAGCTGTTTTTT
TRBJ2-3 | NA | TRBV14 | NA | CASRLAYPQGIRTDTQYF | TGTGCCAGCCGGTTAGCATACCCCCAGGGGATTCGCACAGATACGCAGTATTTT
TRBJ1-2 | NA | TRBV9 | NA | CASTGISSSYGYTF | TGTGCCAGCACCGGAATCTCCTCTAGCTATGGCTACACCTTC
TRBJ2-1 | TRBD1 | TRBV19 | NA | CASSIARRQGAGNNEQFF | TGTGCCAGTAGTATAGCTAGGCGACAGGGGGCGGGAAACAATGAGCAGTTCTTC
TRBJ2-5 | TRBD2 | TRBV30 | NA | CAWGRAWEETQYF | TGTGCCTGGGGGAGGGCCTGGGAGGAGACCCAGTACTTC
TRBJ2-7 | NA | TRBV2 | few | CASSEDLLSYEQYF | TGTGCCAGCAGTGAGGACTTACTGTCCTACGAGCAGTACTTC
TRBJ2-1 | NA | TRBV27 | NA | CASSLKSSYNEQFF | TGTGCCAGCAGTTTGAAGAGCTCCTACAATGAGCAGTTCTTC
TRBJ1-2 | NA | TRBV4-3 | NA | CASSRDWGTGNGYTF | TGCGCCAGCAGCCGCGATTGGGGAACAGGGAATGGCTACACCTTC
TRBJ2-4 | TRBD2 | TRBV18 | NA | CASSPTSVLGIQYF | TGTGCCAGCTCACCGACTAGCGTCCTGGGCATTCAGTACTTC
TRBJ2-1 | TRBD2 | TRBV5-4 | NA | CASSLGSGGYNEQFF | TGTGCCAGCAGCTTGGGAAGCGGGGGGTACAATGAGCAGTTCTTC
TRBJ2-7 | NA | TRBV12-3/TRBV12-4 | NA | CASSLAGTYEQYF | TGTGCCAGCAGTTTGGCCGGGACCTACGAGCAGTACTTC
TRBJ2-5 | TRBD1 | TRBV5-1 | NA | CASSTQGATETQYF | TGCGCCAGCTCAACTCAGGGGGCTACAGAGACCCAGTACTTC
TRBJ1-4 | NA | TRBV28 | once | CASSTPQGSVNEKLFF | TGTGCCAGCAGTACGCCTCAGGGGTCCGTTAATGAAAAACTGTTTTTT
TRBJ1-5 | TRBD1 | TRBV2 | NA | CASRGQGAPQHF | TGTGCCAGCAGGGGACAGGGCGCGCCCCAGCATTTT
TRBJ2-3 | NA | TRBV27 | NA | CASSLSHRARDTQYF | TGTGCCAGCAGTTTAAGCCACAGGGCTAGAGATACGCAGTATTTT
TRBJ2-5 | TRBD2 | TRBV6-2/TRBV6-3 | NA | CASSYSRLAGGPVTQYF | TGTGCCAGCAGTTACTCCCGACTAGCGGGGGGGCCCGTGACCCAGTACTTC
TRBJ2-3 | TRBD2 | TRBV4-2 | few | CASSQVGTSGSTDTQYF | TGTGCCAGCAGCCAGGTGGGGACTAGCGGGAGCACAGATACGCAGTATTTT
TRBJ2-3 | NA | TRBV24-1 | once | CATSDYRGNTDTQYF | TGTGCCACCAGTGATTATAGGGGGAACACAGATACGCAGTATTTT
TRBJ2-1 | NA | TRBV3-1/TRBV3-2 | NA | CASRRNNEQFF | TGTGCCAGCAGGAGAAACAATGAGCAGTTCTTC
TRBJ2-2 | TRBD2 | TRBV18 | NA | CASSPESGRRTGELFF | TGTGCCAGCTCACCGGAAAGCGGGAGGAGGACCGGGGAGCTGTTTTTT
TRBJ2-4 | TRBD1 | TRBV5-1 | once | CATGQGRNIQYF | TGCGCCACCGGACAGGGGCGAAACATTCAGTACTTC
TRBJ1-6 | TRBD1 | TRBV7-3 | NA | CASSLTGDRRYNSPLHF | TGTGCCAGCAGCTTAACGGGGGACAGACGTTATAATTCACCCCTCCACTTT
TRBJ1-1 | NA | TRBV7-2 | NA | CASSPHKGVANTEAFF | TGTGCCAGCAGCCCTCATAAGGGGGTTGCGAACACTGAAGCTTTCTTT
TRBJ2-6 | NA | TRBV5-6 | once | CASTPGRSGANVLTF | TGTGCCAGCACCCCAGGCCGCTCTGGGGCCAACGTCCTGACTTTC
TRBJ2-2 | TRBD2 | TRBV5-1 | NA | CASSGTSGNTGELFF | TGCGCCAGCTCCGGGACTAGCGGCAACACCGGGGAGCTGTTTTTT
TRBJ2-3 | NA | TRBV11-3 | NA | CASSLGAGDTQYF | TGTGCCAGCAGCTTAGGTGCGGGAGATACGCAGTATTTT
TRBJ2-6 | NA | TRBV21-1 | NA | CASSKSGPGQGSYSGANVLTF | TGTGCCAGCAGCAAATCGGGCCCAGGACAGGGGAGTTACTCTGGGGCCAACGTCCTGACTTTC
TRBJ2-7 | TRBD2 | TRBV28 | NA | CASIVGRSSYEQYF | TGTGCCAGCATAGTCGGGAGGAGCTCCTACGAGCAGTACTTC
TRBJ2-7 | TRBD2 | TRBV27 | NA | CASSLLAGARYEQYF | TGTGCCAGCAGTTTATTAGCGGGGGCCCGCTACGAGCAGTACTTC
TRBJ2-4 | NA | TRBV10-3 | NA | CAISESPGQGIAKNIQYF | TGTGCCATCAGTGAGTCCCCTGGGCAGGGGATAGCCAAAAACATTCAGTACTTC
TRBJ2-3 | NA | TRBV7-3 | NA | CASSFGTGLDTQYF | TGTGCCAGCAGCTTCGGGACTGGTCTGGATACGCAGTATTTT